The 24 T cell receptor beta chains below were found in one sample sequenced in a study of vaccination effects on CD4 cells after COVID-19. These receptors have no known antigen. The assay was immunoSEQ multiplex PCR, and TCRdb's table has in-frame clones only and misses some. The profile shows 41,000 or so clones, around 70% of them singletons. Prior to sequencing, the ViraFEST assay stimulated PBMC with viral peptide pools, which expanded the antigen-specific CD4+ T cells. Investigators separated out CD4+ T cells once around eleven days of culture had passed. None of these healthy vaccinees had been infected with SARS-CoV-2 before vaccination. Sequenced here: CD4+ T cells from PBMCs cultured with HCoV-OC43 spike peptides, sampled before COVID-19 vaccination. The subset denotes: HCoV-OC43 spike overlapping peptide pool stimulation. The source of these receptors is a human donor who received a COVID-19 vaccine.

The gene calls are TRBV30 and TRBJ1-4, with 7 bases matching TRBD1. The germline V gene has CDR1 GTSNPN and CDR2 SVGIG (reference sequence). There are 13 residues in the CDR3. V dropped 7 bases and J dropped 8; count of bases not matched to a gene: 10. CDR3 DNA: TGTGCCTCGAAAAGGCAGGGGGGAGAAAAACTGTTTTTT. Translation gives CASKRQGGEKLFF.

This chain uses TRBV6-4 with TRBJ1-5; possible D gene TRBD1, 5 bases. The CDR3 has 14 residues. Per germline, CDR1 MRHNA and CDR2 SNTAGT. Trimming removed 2 bases at V and 8 bases at J, with 13 bases between. The DNA for the CDR3 is TGTGCCAGCAGTGACGGGGCCTGGGGTAAGCCCCAGCATTTT. It specifies CASSDGAWGKPQHF.

The gene calls are TRBV20-1 and TRBJ1-2; 8 bases line up with TRBD1. The germline CDR1 and CDR2 sequences are DFQATT and SNEGSKA (reference sequence). Trimming at V came to 4 bases and at J to 7 bases, leaving 2 bases not matched to a gene. This CDR3 has 11 residues. As DNA, the CDR3 is TGCAGTGCTAAACAGGGGGGTGGCTACACCTTC. It codes for CSAKQGGGYTF.

In its sample, this clone was seen once. This rearrangement joins TRBV2 to TRBJ1-2; possibly TRBD1 for D (5 bases). The CDR3 length is 15 residues. Germline V gives CDR1 SNHLY, CDR2 FYNNEI. V was clipped by 4 bases and J by 8 bases, with 20 bases between them. The CDR3 bases are TGTGCCAGCAGTGGGGGCATTACCCGGGGAGGAGGCTACACCTTC. Amino acid sequence: CASSGGITRGGGYTF.

The chain combines TRBV30 with TRBJ1-3; no definite D call. Germline V gives CDR1 GTSNPN, CDR2 SVGIG (reference sequence). The CDR3 runs 12 residues. V was clipped by 0 bases and J by 4 bases, with 4 bases between them. The CDR3 region is CAWSVAGNTIYF. As DNA, the CDR3 is TGTGCCTGGAGTGTAGCGGGAAACACCATATATTTT.

About this clone itself: Mismatch with germline at one junction end may stem from a read error. This chain links TRBV5-4 with TRBJ2-1; 13 bases align to TRBD2. There are 17 residues in the CDR3. CDR1 and CDR2 from the germline V gene are SGHNT and YYREEE (reference sequence). CDR3: CASSPGTSGISHNEQFF. The CDR3 nucleotides are TGTGCCAGCAGTCCCGGGACTAGCGGGATCTCCCACAATGAGCAGTTCTTC.

The chain joins TRBV6-5 to TRBJ1-2, with D possibly TRBD1 on 5 matching bases. Germline assignment: CDR1 MNHEY and CDR2 SVGAGI. V gave up 6 bases and J gave up 5 bases, with 16 bases separating them. This CDR3 has 14 amino acids. CDR3 region: CASSALQGVYGYTF. In DNA form, the CDR3 reads TGTGCCAGCAGCGCCCTTCAGGGTGTGTATGGCTACACCTTC.

This clone appeared a single time. V and J are TRBV9 and TRBJ2-7, with D possibly matching TRBD1 (5 bases). Trimming removed 0 bases at V and 0 bases at J, with 10 bases between. The CDR3 consists of 15 residues. CDR1 SGDLS and CDR2 YYNGEE come from the germline V gene. DNA of the CDR3: TGTGCCAGCAGCGTAGCTCCGACAGCCTCCTACGAGCAGTACTTC. Its protein product is CASSVAPTASYEQYF.

This clone is a singleton in its sample. The rearrangement joins TRBV2 to TRBJ2-1; no reliable D call. Looked up from germline, CDR1 is SNHLY and CDR2 is FYNNEI. Trimming removed 8 bases from V and 3 bases from J, with 11 bases in between. This CDR3 contains 13 residues. The CDR3 region is CASLSDYYNEQFF. DNA for the CDR3: TGTGCCAGCCTGAGCGATTACTACAATGAGCAGTTCTTC.

This chain joins TRBV27 and TRBJ1-3; D uncertain. Trimming took 6 bases from V and 0 from J, leaving 9 bases between them. In germline, CDR1 is MNHEY, CDR2 SMNVEV (reference sequence). The CDR3 is 14 residues long. CDR3 region: CASRDGASGNTIYF. CDR3 nucleotide sequence: TGTGCCAGCAGGGACGGAGCCTCTGGAAACACCATATATTTT.

V usage is TRBV3-1 (or the pseudogene TRBV3-2) and J usage is TRBJ1-2, with D perhaps matching TRBD1 (6 bases). V lost 5 bases, J lost 4 bases, and 11 bases lay in between. CDR1 and CDR2 from the germline V gene are LGHDT and YNNKEL (reference sequence). The CDR3 totals 13 residues. Here the CDR3 reads CASSLGAFYGYTF. The CDR3 region has the DNA TGTGCCAGCAGCTTGGGGGCTTTCTATGGCTACACCTTC.

J is TRBJ2-3 and V is TRBV4-2; 8 positions agree with TRBD2. Germline values: CDR1 LGHNA, CDR2 YNFKEQ. The CDR3 runs to 17 residues. V gave up 3 bases and J gave up 3 bases; unmatched junction bases: 11. The CDR3, as DNA: TGTGCCAGCAGCCAGGTACCGGGACTAGTGGTAACAGATACGCAGTATTTT. Amino acid sequence: CASSQVPGLVVTDTQYF.

The chain links TRBV5-1 to TRBJ1-6; no firm D call. The V gene lost 0 bases and the J gene lost 3 bases, with 4 bases spanning the gap. The CDR3 totals 14 residues. Looked up from germline, CDR1 is SGHRS and CDR2 is YFSETQ. CDR3 sequence (DNA): TGCGCCAGCAGCTTGGACAGCTATAATTCACCCCTCCACTTT. Encoded protein: CASSLDSYNSPLHF.

The rearrangement uses TRBV4-2 and TRBJ1-3; D gene uncertain. CDR1 is LGHNA and CDR2 is YNFKEQ in the germline V gene. The CDR3 length is 16 residues. V was clipped by 0 bases and J by 0 bases, with 9 bases between them. The CDR3 region is CASSQDLTNSGNTIYF. The CDR3, as DNA: TGTGCCAGCAGCCAAGATTTGACTAACTCTGGAAACACCATATATTTT.

The chain uses TRBV11-2 and TRBJ2-2; no clear D. Deletions cut 5 bases from V and 6 bases from J, with 16 bases between. Germline V gene sequence: CDR1 SGHAT, CDR2 FQNNGV. There are 15 residues in the CDR3. DNA of the CDR3: TGTGCCAGCAGCCAGAACCCGCTCATGGCCGGGGAGCTGTTTTTT. Its protein product is CASSQNPLMAGELFF.

The CDR3 region is CASGLEEGQPQHF. The CDR3 coding sequence is TGTGCTAGTGGTTTGGAGGAAGGTCAGCCCCAGCATTTT. The V gene is TRBV12-5, the J gene TRBJ1-5, with D unresolved. Trimming took 1 base from V and 6 from J, leaving 7 bases between them. The length of the CDR3 is 13 residues. In germline, CDR1 is LGHNT, CDR2 FRNRAP.

The genes are TRBV7-8 and TRBJ1-5; possibly TRBD1 for D (6 bases). CDR3 length: 15 residues. Per the germline V gene, CDR1 is SGHVS and CDR2 is FQNEAQ. V dropped 1 base and J dropped 4 bases, with 11 bases sitting between them. CDR3 region: CASSLEYRENQPQHF. The CDR3 region has the DNA TGTGCCAGCAGCTTAGAGTACAGGGAGAATCAGCCCCAGCATTTT.

This clone was recorded only once. The chain has TRBV27 and TRBJ1-5, with D perhaps matching TRBD1 (5 bases). The CDR3 totals 14 residues. Germline CDR1 and CDR2: MNHEY and SMNVEV (reference sequence). V was cut by 0 bases and J by 4 bases, with 7 bases left in between. Written as DNA, the CDR3 is TGTGCCAGCAGTTTATCTCGGGGGAATCAGCCCCAGCATTTT. Residues: CASSLSRGNQPQHF.

This chain links TRBV28 with TRBJ2-5, with TRBD2 matching over 9 bases. The germline V gene encodes CDR1 MDHEN and CDR2 SYDVKM. The V and J ends lost 5 bases and 5 bases, in that order; junction bases with no gene match: 12. CDR3 length: 16 amino acids. CDR3 sequence reads: CASSPSSPGLAETQYF. In DNA, the CDR3 is TGTGCCAGCAGTCCCTCCTCCCCAGGACTAGCGGAGACCCAGTACTTC.

The CDR3 bases are TGTGCCAGCAGCTTGGTTAACAGGCCCAGGAACACTGAAGCTTTCTTT. Its protein is CASSLVNRPRNTEAFF. The chain couples TRBV5-6 to TRBJ1-1; possibly TRBD1 for D (5 bases). This CDR3 is 16 amino acids long. V lost 0 bases and J 1 base, leaving 13 bases between the germline ends. From germline, CDR1 is SGHDT and CDR2 YYEEEE.

A single count supports this clone. V and J are TRBV28 and TRBJ1-2, with 7 nucleotides matching TRBD1. The length of the CDR3 is 16 residues. V lost 5 bases to trimming and J lost 0 bases; unmatched junction nucleotides: 9. From germline, CDR1 is MDHEN and CDR2 SYDVKM. In DNA, the CDR3 is TGTGCCAGCAGTGTGGGGACAGTTCCAGCTAACTATGGCTACACCTTC. Translating gives CASSVGTVPANYGYTF.

The chain employs TRBV29-1 and TRBJ1-3; TRBD1 matches 7 bases. The CDR3 is 12 residues long. Germline CDR1 and CDR2: SQVTM and ANQGSEA. V shed 7 bases and J 8 bases; nucleotides not matched to a gene: 8. DNA for the CDR3: TGCAGCGCCGGGGACAGCACGTACACCATATATTTT. This translates into CSAGDSTYTIYF. Full variable domain (remainder filled in from reference TRBV29-1 and TRBJ1-3): SAVISQKPSRDICQRGTSLTIQCQVDSQVTMMFWYRQQPGQSLTLIATANQGSEATYESGFVIDKFPISRPNLTFSTLTVSNMSPEDSSIYLCSAGDSTYTIYFGEGSWLTVV.

Details on this clone: An end of the junction differs from the germline gene, which may be a read error. The chain combines TRBV7-9 with TRBJ2-7; TRBD1 matches 7 bases. The V gene's germline CDR1 is SEHNR and CDR2 FQNEAQ (reference sequence). The CDR3 spans 12 residues. The CDR3 coding sequence is TGTGCCAGCAGCCCTACCCTGGACAGGTGCCACTTC. It is translated as CASSPTLDRCHF.

The genes are TRBV11-2 and TRBJ2-6; D is undetermined. Germline V gene sequence: CDR1 SGHAT, CDR2 FQNNGV. This CDR3 contains 18 residues. The V and J ends lost 0 bases and 2 bases respectively, with 14 bases between them. The CDR3 sequence is CASSLDLNRRTGANVLTF. The CDR3 DNA is TGTGCCAGCAGCTTAGATTTGAATCGACGAACTGGGGCCAACGTCCTGACTTTC.